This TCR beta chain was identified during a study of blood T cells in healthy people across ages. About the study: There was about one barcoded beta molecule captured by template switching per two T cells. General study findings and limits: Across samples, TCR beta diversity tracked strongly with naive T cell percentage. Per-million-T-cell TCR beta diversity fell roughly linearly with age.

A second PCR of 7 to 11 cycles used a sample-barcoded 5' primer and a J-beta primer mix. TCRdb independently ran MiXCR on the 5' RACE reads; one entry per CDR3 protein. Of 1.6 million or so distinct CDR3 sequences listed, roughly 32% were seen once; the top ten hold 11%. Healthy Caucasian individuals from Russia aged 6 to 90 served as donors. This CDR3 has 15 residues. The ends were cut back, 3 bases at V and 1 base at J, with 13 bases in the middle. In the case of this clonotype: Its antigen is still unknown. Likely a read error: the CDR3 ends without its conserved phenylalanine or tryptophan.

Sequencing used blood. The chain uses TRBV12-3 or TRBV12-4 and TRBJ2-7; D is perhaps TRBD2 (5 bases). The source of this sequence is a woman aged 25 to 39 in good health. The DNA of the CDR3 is TGTGCCAGCAGTTTCTCGGGGATGCGGTCCTACGAGCAGTACTCC. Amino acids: CASSFSGMRSYEQYS.